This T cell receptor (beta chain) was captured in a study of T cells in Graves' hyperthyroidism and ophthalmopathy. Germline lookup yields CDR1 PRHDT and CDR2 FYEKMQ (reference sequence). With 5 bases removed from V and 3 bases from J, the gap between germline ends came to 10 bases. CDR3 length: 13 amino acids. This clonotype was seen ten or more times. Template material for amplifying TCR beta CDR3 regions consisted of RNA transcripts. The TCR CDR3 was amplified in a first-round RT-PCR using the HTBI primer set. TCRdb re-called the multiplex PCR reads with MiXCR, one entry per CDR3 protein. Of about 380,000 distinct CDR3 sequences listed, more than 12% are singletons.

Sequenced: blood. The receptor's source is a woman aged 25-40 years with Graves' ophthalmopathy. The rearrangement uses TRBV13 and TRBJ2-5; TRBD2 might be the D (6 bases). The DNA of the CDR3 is TGTGCCAGCAGCGCGGGGATAAAAGAGACCCAGTACTTC. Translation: CASSAGIKETQYF.